This T cell receptor beta chain was documented in a study of T cells in Graves' hyperthyroidism and ophthalmopathy. The CDR3 runs to 15 residues. The V end lost 5 bases, the J end lost 3 bases, and 17 bases lay between the germline ends. The V gene's germline CDR1 is LGHDT and CDR2 YNNKEL (reference sequence). The CDR3 regions of TCR beta were amplified from RNA transcripts. First-round RT-PCR with HTBI primers amplified the TCR CDR3 region. TCRdb reprocessed the multiplex PCR reads via MiXCR and lists one record per CDR3 protein. The sample carries some 350,000 distinct CDR3 sequences, over 12% recorded once. Findings of the study overall: Most clonotypes that expanded in the thyroid above 0.001 also showed up in blood.

There are many counts of this clonotype. The antigen is not known. Material for sequencing was blood. This rearrangement joins TRBV3-1 to TRBJ2-7, with D possibly matching TRBD2 (6 bases). This TCR was recovered from a woman aged 55-70 years with Graves' ophthalmopathy. CDR3 sequence (DNA): TGTGCCAGCAGCACCACGGCGGGGACCCACTACGAGCAGTACTTC. Translating gives CASSTTAGTHYEQYF.